The T cell receptor (beta chain) under discussion was sequenced for a study of shared clonotypes between healthy human individuals. The run depth of the assay was deep. Original analysis: Owing to the provision of junction-only sequences devoid of quality scores by immunoSEQ, filtering differed. Generated by immunoSEQ multiplex PCR, the TCRdb table keeps only in-frame clones and is missing some. V and J calls and clone size are as listed in that table; D and trimming were resolved from the DNA. The profile shows 2 million to 2.5 million clones, nearly 97% of them singletons. Germline assignment: CDR1 SGHDN and CDR2 FVKESK. The CDR3 has 14 residues. V shed 1 base and J shed 10 bases, with 11 bases lying between them.

The source of this sequence is a man aged 18-30 years in good health. This chain uses TRBV14 with TRBJ1-6; D gene ambiguous. Sequencing used naive CD4+ T cells sorted from blood. Subset: CD45RA+ positively selected. This chain's CDR3 is CASSQVARKSPLHF. The DNA of the CDR3 is TGTGCCAGCAGCCAAGTCGCGAGGAAATCACCCCTCCACTTT.